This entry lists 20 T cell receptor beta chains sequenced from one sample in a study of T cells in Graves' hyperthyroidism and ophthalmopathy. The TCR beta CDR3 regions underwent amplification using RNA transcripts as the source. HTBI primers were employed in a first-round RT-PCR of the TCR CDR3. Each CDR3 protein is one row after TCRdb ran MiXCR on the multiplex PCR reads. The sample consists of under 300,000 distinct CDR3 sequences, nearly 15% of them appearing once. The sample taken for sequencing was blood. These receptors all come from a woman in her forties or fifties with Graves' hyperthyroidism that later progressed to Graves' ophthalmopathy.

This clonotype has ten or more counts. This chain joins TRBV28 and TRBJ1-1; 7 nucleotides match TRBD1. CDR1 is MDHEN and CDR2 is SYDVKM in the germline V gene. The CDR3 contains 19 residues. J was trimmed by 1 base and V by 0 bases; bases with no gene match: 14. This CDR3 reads CASSLWVLRTGTQNTEAFF. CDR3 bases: TGTGCCAGCAGTTTATGGGTGCTGCGGACAGGTACGCAGAACACTGAAGCTTTCTTT.

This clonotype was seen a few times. The CDR3 coding sequence is TGCAGTGCTAGAGCTCGACGGTTATATGGCTACACCTTC. Translation gives CSARARRLYGYTF. This chain links TRBV20-1 with TRBJ1-2; D gene ambiguous. V lost 1 base, J lost 5 bases, and 11 bases lay in between. The CDR3 length is 13 residues. Germline lookup yields CDR1 DFQATT and CDR2 SNEGSKA (reference sequence).

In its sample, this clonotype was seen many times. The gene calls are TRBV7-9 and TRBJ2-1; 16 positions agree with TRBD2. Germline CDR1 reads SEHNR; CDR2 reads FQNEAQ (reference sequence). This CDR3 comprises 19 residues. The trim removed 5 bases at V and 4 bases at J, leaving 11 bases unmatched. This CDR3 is CASSLTGLAGGPGYNEQFF. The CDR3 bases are TGTGCCAGCAGCCTAACGGGACTAGCGGGAGGGCCTGGATACAATGAGCAGTTCTTC.

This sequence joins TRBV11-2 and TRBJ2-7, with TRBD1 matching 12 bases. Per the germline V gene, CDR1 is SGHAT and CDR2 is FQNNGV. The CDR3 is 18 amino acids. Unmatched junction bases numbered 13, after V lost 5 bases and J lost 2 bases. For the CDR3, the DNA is TGTGCCAGCAGCATAGCCGGGACAGGGGGCCTCAAGGCCTACGAGCAGTACTTC. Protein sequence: CASSIAGTGGLKAYEQYF. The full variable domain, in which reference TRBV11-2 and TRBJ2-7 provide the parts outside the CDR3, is EAGVAQSPRYKIIEKRQSVAFWCNPISGHATLYWYQQILGQGPKLLIQFQNNGVVDDSQLPKDRFSAERLKGVDSTLKIQPAKLEDSAVYLCASSIAGTGGLKAYEQYFGPGTRLTVT.

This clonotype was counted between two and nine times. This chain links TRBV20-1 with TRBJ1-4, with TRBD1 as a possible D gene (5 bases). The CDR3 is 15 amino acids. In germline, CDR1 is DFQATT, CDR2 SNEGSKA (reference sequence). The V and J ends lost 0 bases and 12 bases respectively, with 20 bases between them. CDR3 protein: CSARDKRTGGVELFF. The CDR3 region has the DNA TGCAGTGCTAGAGATAAAAGGACCGGGGGGGTAGAACTGTTTTTT.

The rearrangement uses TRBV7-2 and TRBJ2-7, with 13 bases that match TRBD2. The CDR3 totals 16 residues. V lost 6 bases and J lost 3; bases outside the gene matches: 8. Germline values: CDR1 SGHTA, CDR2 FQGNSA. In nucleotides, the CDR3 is TGTGCCAGCAGACTAGCGGGGGGGACTAGCGGCTACGAGCAGTACTTC. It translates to CASRLAGGTSGYEQYF.

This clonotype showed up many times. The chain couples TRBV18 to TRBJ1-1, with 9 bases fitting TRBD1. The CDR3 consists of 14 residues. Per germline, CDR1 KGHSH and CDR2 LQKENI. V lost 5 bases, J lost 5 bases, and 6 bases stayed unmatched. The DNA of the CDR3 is TGTGCCAGCTCAGTGGACAGGGGTAGTACTGAAGCTTTCTTT. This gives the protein CASSVDRGSTEAFF.

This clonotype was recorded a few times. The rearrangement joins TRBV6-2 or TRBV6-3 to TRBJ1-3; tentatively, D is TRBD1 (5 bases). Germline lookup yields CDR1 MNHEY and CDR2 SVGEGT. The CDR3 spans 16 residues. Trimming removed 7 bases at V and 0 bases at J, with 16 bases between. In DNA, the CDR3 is TGTGCCAGCACCTCACACGGGGGTCACTCTGGAAACACCATATATTTT. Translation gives CASTSHGGHSGNTIYF.

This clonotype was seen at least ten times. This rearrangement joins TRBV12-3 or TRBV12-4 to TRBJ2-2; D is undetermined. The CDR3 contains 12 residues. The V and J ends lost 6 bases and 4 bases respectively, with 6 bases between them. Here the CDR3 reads CASRSITGELFF. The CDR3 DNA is TGTGCCAGCAGGAGTATCACCGGGGAGCTGTTTTTT.

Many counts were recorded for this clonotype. The CDR3 protein is CASSERGWAGYEQFF. CDR3 nucleotides: TGTGCCAGCAGTGAACGAGGGTGGGCAGGCTATGAGCAGTTCTTC. This chain links TRBV25-1 with TRBJ2-1; a weak D match, TRBD2 (5 bases). Germline CDR1 reads MGHDK; CDR2 reads SYGVNS. This CDR3 has 15 amino acids. Between the trimmed V and J ends, which lost 2 bases and 8 bases, there was a span of 16 bases.

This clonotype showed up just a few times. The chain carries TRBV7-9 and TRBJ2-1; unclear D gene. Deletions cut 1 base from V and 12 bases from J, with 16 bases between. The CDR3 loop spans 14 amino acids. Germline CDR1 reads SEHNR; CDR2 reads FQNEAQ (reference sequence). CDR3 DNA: TGTGCCAGCAGCTTAGTTTCGATAGCAGCCGGGCAGTTCTTC. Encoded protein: CASSLVSIAAGQFF.

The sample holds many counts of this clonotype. The CDR3: CSVAVYNEQFF. The CDR3 nucleotides read TGCAGTGTTGCCGTCTACAATGAGCAGTTCTTC. The chain employs TRBV20-1 and TRBJ2-1; D is uncertain. The V end was cut by 7 bases, the J end by 3 bases, with 7 bases between. CDR1 is DFQATT, CDR2 SNEGSKA, per germline (reference sequence). The CDR3 runs 11 residues.

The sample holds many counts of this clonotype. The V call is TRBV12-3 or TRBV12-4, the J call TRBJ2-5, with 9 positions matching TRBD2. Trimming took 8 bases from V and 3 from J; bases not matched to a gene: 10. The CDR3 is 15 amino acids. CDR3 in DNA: TGTGCCAGCCGAAAAAATAGCGGGAGCGAAGAGACCCAGTACTTC. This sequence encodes CASRKNSGSEETQYF.

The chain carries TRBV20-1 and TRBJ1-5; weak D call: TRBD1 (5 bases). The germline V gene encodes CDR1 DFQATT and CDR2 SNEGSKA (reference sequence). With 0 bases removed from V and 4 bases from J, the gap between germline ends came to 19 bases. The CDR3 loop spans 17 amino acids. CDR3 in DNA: TGCAGTGCTAGAGATTCGGAGGAGGGGTACTGGAATCAGCCCCAGCATTTT. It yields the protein CSARDSEEGYWNQPQHF.

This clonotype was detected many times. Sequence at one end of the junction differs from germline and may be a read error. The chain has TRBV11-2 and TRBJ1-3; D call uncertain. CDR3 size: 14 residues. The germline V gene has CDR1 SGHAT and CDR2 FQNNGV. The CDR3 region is CASSLTKSGTTIYF. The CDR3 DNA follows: TGTGCCAGCAGCTTAACAAAATCCGGAACCACCATATATTTT. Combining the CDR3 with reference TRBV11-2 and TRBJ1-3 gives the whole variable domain EAGVAQSPRYKIIEKRQSVAFWCNPISGHATLYWYQQILGQGPKLLIQFQNNGVVDDSQLPKDRFSAERLKGVDSTLKIQPAKLEDSAVYLCASSLTKSGTTIYFGEGSWLTVV.

The DNA for the CDR3 is TGTGCCAGCAGGGCCTCAGGGAACACTGAAGCTTTCTTT. Its translation: CASRASGNTEAFF. This sequence joins TRBV12-3 or TRBV12-4 and TRBJ1-1; D not certain. The ends were cut back, 6 bases at V and 1 base at J, with 9 bases in the middle. CDR3 length: 13 residues.

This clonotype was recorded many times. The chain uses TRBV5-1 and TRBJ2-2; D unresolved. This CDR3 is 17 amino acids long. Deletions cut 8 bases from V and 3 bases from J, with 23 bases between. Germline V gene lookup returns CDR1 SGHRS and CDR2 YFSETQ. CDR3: CASARGPHREDTGELFF. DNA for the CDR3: TGCGCCAGTGCCAGAGGACCCCACCGAGAAGACACCGGGGAGCTGTTTTTT.

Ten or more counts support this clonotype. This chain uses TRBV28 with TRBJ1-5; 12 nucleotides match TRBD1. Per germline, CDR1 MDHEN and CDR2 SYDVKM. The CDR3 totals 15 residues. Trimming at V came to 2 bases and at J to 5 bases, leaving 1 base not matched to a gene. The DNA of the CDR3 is TGTGCCAGCAGTTTAGGGACAGGGGGCGATCAGCCCCAGCATTTT. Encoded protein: CASSLGTGGDQPQHF.

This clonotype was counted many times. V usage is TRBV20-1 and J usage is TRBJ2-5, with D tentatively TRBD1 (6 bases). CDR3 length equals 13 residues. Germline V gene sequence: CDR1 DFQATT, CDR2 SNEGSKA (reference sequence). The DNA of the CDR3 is TGCAGCAGAGGGGGACGAGATCGGGAGACCCAGTACTTC. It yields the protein CSRGGRDRETQYF.

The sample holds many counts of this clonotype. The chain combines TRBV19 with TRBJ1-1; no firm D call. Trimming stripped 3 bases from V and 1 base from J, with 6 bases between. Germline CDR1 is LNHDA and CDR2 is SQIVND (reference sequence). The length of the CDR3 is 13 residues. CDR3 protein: CASSIRQNTEAFF. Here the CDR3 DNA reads TGTGCCAGTAGTATTAGGCAGAACACTGAAGCTTTCTTT.